The clone carrying this T cell receptor (beta chain) was seen a handful of times. The antigen is not known. The record originates from a study of cytomegalovirus exposure and HLA in healthy donors. General study results and limits: It was assumed in the presence/absence analyses that sequencing depth was roughly uniform across donors. Earlier results showed most TCR beta V segments being productive about 90% or about 30% of the time. According to reports, the classifier identified cytomegalovirus status with high specificity and sensitivity.

The PCR ran on 60 Vbeta and 13 Jbeta primers. Generated by immunoSEQ multiplex PCR, the TCRdb table keeps only in-frame clones and is missing some. Of some 60,000 clones listed, approximately 83% are singletons. V was pared by 4 bases and J by 2 bases, with 5 bases of the junction left unmatched. The CDR3 extends over 14 amino acids. Germline values: CDR1 SGHRS, CDR2 YFSETQ. This sequence originates from a human donor in good health. The chain couples TRBV5-1 to TRBJ1-2; 7 bases agree with TRBD1. The sample was PBMCs. The CDR3 loop reads CASSPRDRNYGYTF. The CDR3 DNA reads as TGCGCCAGCAGCCCACGGGACAGAAACTATGGCTACACCTTC.